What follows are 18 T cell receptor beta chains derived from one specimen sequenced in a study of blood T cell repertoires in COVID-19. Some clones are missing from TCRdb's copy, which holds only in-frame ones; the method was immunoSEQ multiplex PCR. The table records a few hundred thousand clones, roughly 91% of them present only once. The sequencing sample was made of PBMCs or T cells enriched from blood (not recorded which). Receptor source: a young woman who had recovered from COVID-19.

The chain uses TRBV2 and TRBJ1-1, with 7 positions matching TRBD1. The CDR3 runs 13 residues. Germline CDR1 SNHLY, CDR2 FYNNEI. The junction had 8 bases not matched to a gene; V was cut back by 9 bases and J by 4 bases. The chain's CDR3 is CASKSGGSTEAFF. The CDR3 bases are TGTGCCAGTAAGTCAGGGGGGAGCACTGAAGCTTTCTTT.

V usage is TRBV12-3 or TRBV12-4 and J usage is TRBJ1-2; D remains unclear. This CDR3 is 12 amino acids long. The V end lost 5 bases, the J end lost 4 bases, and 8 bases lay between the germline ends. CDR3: CASSPGSYGYTF. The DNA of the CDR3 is TGTGCCAGCAGTCCGGGGAGCTATGGCTACACCTTC.

Here the CDR3 DNA reads TGTGCCAGTAGTACCCGGACAAACTATGGCTACACCTTC. Translation gives CASSTRTNYGYTF. The chain has TRBV19 and TRBJ1-2; D is perhaps TRBD1 (5 bases). The V end was cut by 4 bases, the J end by 2 bases, with 8 bases between. In germline, CDR1 is LNHDA, CDR2 SQIVND (reference sequence). This CDR3 comprises 13 residues.

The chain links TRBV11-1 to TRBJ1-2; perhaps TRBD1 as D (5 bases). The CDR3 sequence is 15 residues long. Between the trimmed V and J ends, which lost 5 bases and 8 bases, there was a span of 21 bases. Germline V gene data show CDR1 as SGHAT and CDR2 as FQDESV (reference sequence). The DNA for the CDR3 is TGTGCCAGCAGCGACAATTATCGGGGGATTGCGGGCTACACCTTC. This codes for CASSDNYRGIAGYTF.

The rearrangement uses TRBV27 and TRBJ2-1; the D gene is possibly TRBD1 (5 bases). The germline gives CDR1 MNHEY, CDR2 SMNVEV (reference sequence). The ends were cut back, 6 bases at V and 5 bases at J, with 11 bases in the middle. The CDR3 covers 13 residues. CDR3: CASSKTDNNEQFF. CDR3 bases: TGTGCCAGCAGCAAGACAGATAACAATGAGCAGTTCTTC.

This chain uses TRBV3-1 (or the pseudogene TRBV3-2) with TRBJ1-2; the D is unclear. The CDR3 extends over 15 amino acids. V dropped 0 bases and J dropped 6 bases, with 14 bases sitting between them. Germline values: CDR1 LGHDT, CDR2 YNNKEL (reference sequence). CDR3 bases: TGTGCCAGCAGCCAAGATAGGGCAGGAGGTAATGGCTACACCTTC. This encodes CASSQDRAGGNGYTF.

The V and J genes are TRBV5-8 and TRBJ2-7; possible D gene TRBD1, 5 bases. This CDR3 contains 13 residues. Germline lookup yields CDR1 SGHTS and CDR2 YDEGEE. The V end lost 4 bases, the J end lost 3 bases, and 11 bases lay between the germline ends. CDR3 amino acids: CASSHGHIYEQYF. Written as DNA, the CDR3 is TGTGCCAGCAGCCACGGACACATCTACGAGCAGTACTTC.

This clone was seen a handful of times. CDR3 sequence (DNA): TGTGCCAGCAGCTTAGATCCGGGAGCGAAATTTTACAATGAGCAGTTCTTC. Amino acid sequence: CASSLDPGAKFYNEQFF. The chain couples TRBV7-2 to TRBJ2-1; tentatively, D is TRBD2 (6 bases). Looked up from germline, CDR1 is SGHTA and CDR2 is FQGNSA. Between the trimmed V and J ends, which lost 1 base and 4 bases, there was a span of 17 bases. CDR3 size: 17 residues.

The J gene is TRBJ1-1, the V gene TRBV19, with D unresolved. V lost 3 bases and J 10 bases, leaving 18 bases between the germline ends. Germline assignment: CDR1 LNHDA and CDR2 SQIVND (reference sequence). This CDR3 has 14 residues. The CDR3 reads CASSISGRVKGAFF. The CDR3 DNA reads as TGTGCCAGTAGTATCTCCGGGAGAGTAAAGGGAGCTTTCTTT. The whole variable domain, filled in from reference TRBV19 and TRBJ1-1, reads DGGITQSPKYLFRKEGQNVTLSCEQNLNHDAMYWYRQDPGQGLRLIYYSQIVNDFQKGDIAEGYSVSREKKESFPLTVTSAQKNPTAFYLCASSISGRVKGAFFGQGTRLTVV.

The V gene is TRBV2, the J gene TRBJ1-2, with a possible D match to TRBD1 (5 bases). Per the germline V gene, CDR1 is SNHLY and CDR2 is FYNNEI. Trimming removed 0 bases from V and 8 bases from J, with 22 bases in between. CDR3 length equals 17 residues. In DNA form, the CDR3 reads TGTGCCAGCAGTGAAGCCTCATCGGGGGGTCGGAGCTTAGGCTACACCTTC. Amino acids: CASSEASSGGRSLGYTF.

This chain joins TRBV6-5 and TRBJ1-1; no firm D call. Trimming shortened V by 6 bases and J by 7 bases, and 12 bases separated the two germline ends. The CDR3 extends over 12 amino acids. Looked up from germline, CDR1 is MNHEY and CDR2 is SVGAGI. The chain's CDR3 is CASSYERLEAFF. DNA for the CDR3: TGTGCCAGCAGCTACGAAAGACTTGAAGCTTTCTTT.

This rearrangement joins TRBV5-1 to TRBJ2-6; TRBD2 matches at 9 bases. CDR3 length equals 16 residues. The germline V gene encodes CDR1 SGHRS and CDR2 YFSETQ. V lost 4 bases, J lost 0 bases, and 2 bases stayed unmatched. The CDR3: CASSRTSASGANVLTF. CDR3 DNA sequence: TGCGCCAGCAGCCGGACTAGCGCCTCTGGGGCCAACGTCCTGACTTTC. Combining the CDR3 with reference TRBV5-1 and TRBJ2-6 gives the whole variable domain KAGVTQTPRYLIKTRGQQVTLSCSPISGHRSVSWYQQTPGQGLQFLFEYFSETQRNKGNFPGRFSGRQFSNSRSEMNVSTLELGDSALYLCASSRTSASGANVLTFGAGSRLTVL.

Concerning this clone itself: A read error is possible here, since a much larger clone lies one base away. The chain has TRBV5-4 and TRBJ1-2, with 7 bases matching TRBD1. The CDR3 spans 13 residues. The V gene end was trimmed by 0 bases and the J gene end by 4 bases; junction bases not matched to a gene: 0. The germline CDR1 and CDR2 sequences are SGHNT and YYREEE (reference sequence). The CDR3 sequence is CASSLEGAYGYTF. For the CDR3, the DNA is TGTGCCAGCAGCTTGGAGGGGGCCTATGGCTACACCTTC.

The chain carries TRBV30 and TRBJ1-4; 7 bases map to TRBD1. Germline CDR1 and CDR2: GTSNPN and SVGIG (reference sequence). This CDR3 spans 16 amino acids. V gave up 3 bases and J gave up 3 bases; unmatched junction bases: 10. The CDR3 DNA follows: TGTGCCTGGAGCGTGGCAGGGGGGCGGGCTAATGAAAAACTGTTTTTT. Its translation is CAWSVAGGRANEKLFF.

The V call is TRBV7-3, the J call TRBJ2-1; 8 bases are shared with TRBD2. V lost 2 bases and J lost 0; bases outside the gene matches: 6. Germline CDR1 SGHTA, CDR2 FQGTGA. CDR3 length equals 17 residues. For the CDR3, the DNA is TGTGCCAGCAGCTTAGATCCCGGGGGGGCCTCCTACAATGAGCAGTTCTTC. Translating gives CASSLDPGGASYNEQFF.

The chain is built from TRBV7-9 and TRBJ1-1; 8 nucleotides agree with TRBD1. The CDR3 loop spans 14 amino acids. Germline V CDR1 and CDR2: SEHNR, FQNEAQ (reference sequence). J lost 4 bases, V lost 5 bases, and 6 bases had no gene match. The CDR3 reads CASSVQGAGTEAFF. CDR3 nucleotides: TGTGCCAGCAGCGTCCAGGGGGCGGGCACTGAAGCTTTCTTT.

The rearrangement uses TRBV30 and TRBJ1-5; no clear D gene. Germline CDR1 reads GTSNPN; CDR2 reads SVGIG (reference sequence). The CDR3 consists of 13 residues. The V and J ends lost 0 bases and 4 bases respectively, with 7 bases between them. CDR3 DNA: TGTGCCTGGAGTGTGGGCAGGAATCAGCCCCAGCATTTT. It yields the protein CAWSVGRNQPQHF.

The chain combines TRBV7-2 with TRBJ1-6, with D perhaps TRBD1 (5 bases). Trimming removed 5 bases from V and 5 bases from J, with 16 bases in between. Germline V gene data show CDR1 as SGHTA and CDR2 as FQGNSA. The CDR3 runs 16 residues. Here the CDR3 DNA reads TGTGCCAGCAGCCCCCGGGGAGGGGCGAATAATTCACCCCTCCACTTT. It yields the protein CASSPRGGANNSPLHF.